The 8 T cell receptor beta chains below all came from one sample that was sequenced in a study of early T cells in non-severe SARS-CoV-2 infection. TCRdb analysed the 5' RACE reads with MiXCR anew, one entry per CDR3 protein. The repertoire has about 80,000 distinct CDR3 sequences, roughly 5.3% of them found once; the top ten carry around 6.6%. The sequencing used whole blood, collected at baseline. The source is an adult who was a healthcare worker with PCR-confirmed SARS-CoV-2 infection or an uninfected control (not recorded which).

In its sample, this clonotype was seen a few times. CDR3 coding DNA: TGTGCCAGCAGCTTGGGACATTCTTCGATCACTGAAGCTTTCTTT. Translated: CASSLGHSSITEAFF. The rearrangement links TRBV5-4 to TRBJ1-1, with D unclear. The CDR3 covers 15 residues. Deletions cut 0 bases from V and 4 bases from J, with 13 bases between. In germline, CDR1 is SGHNT, CDR2 YYREEE (reference sequence).

This clonotype was seen a few times. CDR3 residues: CAWSVYPDGGIEQFF. In nucleotides, the CDR3 is TGTGCCTGGAGTGTATACCCCGACGGAGGTATTGAGCAGTTCTTC. The chain uses TRBV30 and TRBJ2-1; D is possibly TRBD2 (5 bases). The CDR3 consists of 15 residues. Germline loops: CDR1 GTSNPN, CDR2 SVGIG (reference sequence). Trimming left V 0 bases short and J 9 bases short, with 18 bases between.

This clonotype was seen a handful of times. This rearrangement joins TRBV7-9 to TRBJ1-5; possible D gene TRBD1, 6 bases. The germline V and J ends were trimmed by 4 bases and 3 bases, with 19 bases remaining between them. The CDR3 contains 17 residues. Germline V gives CDR1 SEHNR, CDR2 FQNEAQ (reference sequence). CDR3 residues: CASSSLGGGQFNQPQHF. The CDR3 coding sequence is TGTGCCAGCAGCTCCTTGGGGGGCGGACAGTTCAATCAGCCCCAGCATTTT.

Worth noting for this clonotype: A read error may be the cause here, since a much bigger clone is one base away. In nucleotides, the CDR3 is TGTGCCAGCACCGGGACGGCCGGAAACACCGTATATTTT. It is translated as CASTGTAGNTVYF. The chain uses TRBV9 and TRBJ1-3; D perhaps matches TRBD1 (5 bases). CDR1 is SGDLS, CDR2 YYNGEE, per germline. This CDR3 comprises 13 residues.

This clonotype was seen at least ten times. The V gene is TRBV18, the J gene TRBJ1-1; no clear D gene. Deletions cut 3 bases from V and 0 bases from J, with 8 bases between. Germline CDR1 is KGHSH and CDR2 is LQKENI. The CDR3 is 14 residues long. CDR3 amino acids: CASSPKTLNTEAFF. The CDR3 DNA reads as TGTGCCAGCTCACCTAAGACGCTGAACACTGAAGCTTTCTTT.

This clonotype occurred a few times. The rearrangement uses TRBV28 and TRBJ2-4; TRBD2 is a possible D gene (6 bases). The length of the CDR3 is 16 residues. Trimming stripped 3 bases from V and 4 bases from J, with 16 bases between. CDR1 MDHEN and CDR2 SYDVKM come from the germline V gene. This chain's CDR3 is CASSFRLRDLKNIQYF. The CDR3 DNA reads as TGTGCCAGCAGTTTCCGGCTCCGGGACTTAAAAAACATTCAGTACTTC.

This clonotype was found many times. The chain couples TRBV27 to TRBJ2-3; 10 bases are shared with TRBD1. CDR1 and CDR2 (germline): MNHEY, SMNVEV (reference sequence). This CDR3 spans 16 amino acids. With 6 bases clipped from V and 3 bases from J, the junction kept 9 bases outside the gene matches. The CDR3: CASSGRRDRGTDTQYF. For the CDR3, the DNA is TGTGCCAGCAGCGGTCGCCGGGACAGGGGTACAGATACGCAGTATTTT.

This clonotype occurred a few times. This chain connects TRBV29-1 to TRBJ2-7; TRBD2 is a possible D gene (5 bases). Germline loops: CDR1 SQVTM, CDR2 ANQGSEA. Deletions cut 5 bases from V and 2 bases from J, with 22 bases between. The CDR3 consists of 16 residues. For the CDR3, the DNA is TGCAGCGTTCAGGTGAGGGAAGCGGCAAGAGCCTACGAGCAGTACTTC. The encoded protein is CSVQVREAARAYEQYF.